This T cell receptor beta chain was profiled in a study of CD4 T cells in relation to SARS-CoV-2 and coronaviruses. Study-level background: PBMCs were cultured with antigen for roughly 9 days before TCR beta sequencing. The restricting HLA molecule for shared crossreactive spike epitopes was mapped.

The CDR3 contains 10 residues. Trimming took 7 bases from V and 8 from J, leaving 8 bases between them. The germline gives CDR1 MDHEN, CDR2 SYDVKM. Before the COVID-19 pandemic, during about 2011-2018, CD4+ T cells were taken from unexposed donors. CD4+ T cells were isolated from the cells after about nine days of culture. PBMCs were plated at roughly 2 million per well in IL-2-containing medium. Study results and limitations: No donor gave both pre-pandemic and post-infection samples.

TCRdb's table, derived via immunoSEQ multiplex PCR, lists solely in-frame clones and lacks some. The table records 15,000 to 25,000 clones, 74% of them present only once. This clone was detected once. Its target is unknown. The gene calls are TRBV28 and TRBJ1-1; D ambiguous. The receptor comes from a human donor in good health. The specimen sequenced was CD4+ T cells from PBMCs, cultured in vitro. The CDR3 loop is CASIRREAFF. CDR3 bases: TGTGCCAGCATTCGAAGGGAAGCTTTCTTT.